The rows below give T cell receptor beta chains drawn from one sample of a study of T cells in Graves' hyperthyroidism and ophthalmopathy. MiXCR, applied by TCRdb to the multiplex PCR reads, yields one record per CDR3 protein. The sample contains about 400,000 distinct CDR3 sequences, roughly 15% of which appear only once. Sequencing used blood. These receptors all stem from a woman aged 18-29 years with Graves' hyperthyroidism. The CDR3 runs from the conserved cysteine through the conserved F or W. The D gene is left open where the match is weak. Clone size is stated in some rows and not others, as once, few, many or a class when expanded.

clone size	V gene	J gene	D gene	CDR3 protein	CDR3 DNA
-	TRBV18	TRBJ2-2	-	CASPPSDRIFTGELFF	TGTGCCAGCCCACCAAGTGACAGGATATTCACCGGGGAGCTGTTTTTT
-	TRBV4-1	TRBJ2-3	TRBD2	CASSQERTSVTSTDTQYF	TGCGCCAGCAGCCAAGAGAGGACTAGCGTAACTAGCACAGATACGCAGTATTTT
-	TRBV14	TRBJ2-1	-	CASTLGQQPYNEQFF	TGTGCCAGCACTCTCGGACAGCAACCTTACAATGAGCAGTTCTTC
many	TRBV20-1	TRBJ1-5	-	CSANSRRGQPQHF	TGCAGTGCTAACTCCCGACGAGGTCAGCCCCAGCATTTT
many	TRBV12-3/TRBV12-4	TRBJ2-3	TRBD2	CASRSGTRADTQYF	TGTGCCAGCAGATCCGGGACTAGGGCAGATACGCAGTATTTT
many	TRBV11-1	TRBJ2-1	TRBD2	CASSLREVDEQFF	TGTGCCAGCAGCCTGCGGGAGGTTGATGAGCAGTTCTTC
-	TRBV19	TRBJ2-7	TRBD1	CASSSKGQGFEQYF	TGTGCCAGTAGTTCCAAGGGACAGGGCTTCGAGCAGTACTTC
many	TRBV7-8	TRBJ2-5	-	CASSLVLGGVETQYF	TGTGCCAGCAGCTTAGTACTGGGGGGAGTAGAGACCCAGTACTTC
many	TRBV20-1	TRBJ2-5	-	CSAMGAQETQYF	TGCAGTGCTATGGGAGCCCAAGAGACCCAGTACTTC
many	TRBV6-1	TRBJ1-2	-	CASRETGIDGYTF	TGTGCCAGCAGGGAGACAGGCATAGATGGCTACACCTTC
many	TRBV18	TRBJ1-6	-	CASSPGGDNSPLHF	TGTGCCAGCTCACCGGGGGGCGATAATTCACCCCTCCACTTT
-	TRBV15	TRBJ2-1	TRBD1	CATSRTMTGSNNEQFF	TGTGCCACCAGCAGAACCATGACAGGGTCGAACAATGAGCAGTTCTTC
-	TRBV28	TRBJ2-7	-	CASSFSLGDSYEQYF	TGTGCCAGCAGTTTTTCGCTGGGGGACTCCTACGAGCAGTACTTC
many	TRBV12-3/TRBV12-4	TRBJ2-7	-	CASSKQDYEQYF	TGTGCCAGCAGTAAACAGGACTACGAGCAGTACTTC
few	TRBV24-1	TRBJ2-4	-	CATSDGGPKNIQYF	TGTGCCACCTCGGACGGTGGGCCCAAAAACATTCAGTACTTC
-	TRBV28	TRBJ2-2	TRBD1	CASSPDRVSGELFF	TGTGCCAGCAGCCCTGACAGGGTTTCCGGGGAGCTGTTTTTT
many	TRBV6-2/TRBV6-3	TRBJ1-1	-	CASSYFPEELVHTEAFF	TGTGCCAGCAGTTATTTCCCCGAGGAGCTGGTCCACACTGAAGCTTTCTTT
-	TRBV15	TRBJ1-4	-	CATSSAGSGAEKLFF	TGTGCCACCAGCAGCGCGGGATCTGGAGCTGAAAAACTGTTTTTT
many	TRBV12-3/TRBV12-4	TRBJ1-1	-	CASRPSRQDTEAFF	TGTGCCAGCAGGCCGTCCCGACAGGACACTGAAGCTTTCTTT
many	TRBV7-9	TRBJ1-2	-	CASSLRGHGYTF	TGTGCCAGCAGCTTACGGGGGCATGGCTACACCTTC
-	TRBV30	TRBJ2-1	-	CAWIEGDEQFF	TGTGCCTGGATAGAAGGGGATGAGCAGTTCTTC
few	TRBV11-2	TRBJ2-1	-	CASSLQRDSYNEQFF	TGTGCCAGCAGCTTACAGCGAGACTCCTACAATGAGCAGTTCTTC
few	TRBV6-1	TRBJ2-7	TRBD2	CASSEARLASYEQYF	TGTGCCAGCAGTGAAGCGAGACTAGCGTCCTACGAGCAGTACTTC
many	TRBV6-2/TRBV6-3	TRBJ2-7	TRBD2	CASNTASGTNEQYF	TGTGCCAGCAATACCGCTAGCGGGACTAACGAGCAGTACTTC
-	TRBV24-1	TRBJ1-1	-	CATRQGHMNTEAFF	TGTGCCACCAGGCAAGGACATATGAACACTGAAGCTTTCTTT
-	TRBV9	TRBJ2-3	-	CASSVEVHWGADTQYF	TGTGCCAGCAGCGTAGAGGTCCACTGGGGGGCAGATACGCAGTATTTT
many	TRBV6-1	TRBJ2-7	TRBD1	CASSESPGQAYEQYF	TGTGCCAGCAGTGAATCACCGGGACAGGCGTACGAGCAGTACTTC
-	TRBV4-1	TRBJ2-2	-	CASSQDSRPGVYTGELFF	TGCGCCAGCAGCCAAGATAGCAGGCCGGGCGTTTACACCGGGGAGCTGTTTTTT